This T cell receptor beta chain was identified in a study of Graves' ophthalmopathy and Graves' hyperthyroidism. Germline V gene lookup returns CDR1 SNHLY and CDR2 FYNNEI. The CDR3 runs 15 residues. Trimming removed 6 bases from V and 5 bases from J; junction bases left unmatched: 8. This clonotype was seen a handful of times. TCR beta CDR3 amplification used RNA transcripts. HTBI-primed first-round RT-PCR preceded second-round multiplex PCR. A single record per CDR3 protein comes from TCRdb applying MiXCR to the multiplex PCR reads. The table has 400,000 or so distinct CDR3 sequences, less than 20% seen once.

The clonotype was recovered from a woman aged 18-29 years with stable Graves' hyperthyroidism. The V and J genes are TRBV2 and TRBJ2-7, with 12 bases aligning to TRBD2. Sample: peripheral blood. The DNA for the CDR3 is TGTGCCAGCAGAGCCGGGACTAGCGGGTCACACGAGCAGTACTTC. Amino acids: CASRAGTSGSHEQYF.